Listed below are T cell receptor beta chains from one sample, sequenced in a study of identical twins. Via MiXCR, TCRdb re-called the 5' RACE reads, giving one row per CDR3 protein. The table shows fewer than 250,000 distinct CDR3 sequences, with about a sixth occurring only once. This sample also belongs to another study, concerning T cells expressing NK-cell markers.

Sequenced material: CD8+ T cells sorted from blood. These receptors were obtained from a young woman in good health. CDR3s leave out the opening cysteine and the closing phenylalanine or tryptophan. The D gene is left open where the match is weak.

d_call,v_call,j_call,cdr3_aa
NA,TRBV29-1,TRBJ1-1,SVAVRGEAF
TRBD1,TRBV7-4,TRBJ2-5,ASSFRGPYRETQY
NA,TRBV11-2,TRBJ2-1,ASSSTAGYNEQF
NA,TRBV3-1,TRBJ2-1,ASSQGRTSVAGDDNEQF
NA,TRBV10-2,TRBJ1-5,ASSDLWGQPQH
NA,TRBV5-1,TRBJ2-7,ASSDFGGPDEQY
NA,TRBV12-5,TRBJ2-7,ASGLGRIYEQY
TRBD2,TRBV27,TRBJ2-1,ASSLQSGSRYNEQF
TRBD1,TRBV2,TRBJ2-1,ASRDGQGIGNEQF
NA,TRBV7-9,TRBJ2-2,ASSLLLRGTGELF
NA,TRBV9,TRBJ1-2,ASKGVGAGYGYT
NA,TRBV7-8,TRBJ1-1,ASSLGALYTEAF
TRBD1,TRBV12-3/TRBV12-4,TRBJ1-1,ASSHTGATEAF
TRBD1,TRBV6-5,TRBJ2-5,ASSLPGTGDETQY
NA,TRBV7-9,TRBJ2-5,ASSRRGALQETQY
NA,TRBV11-2,TRBJ2-5,ASRSQETQY
TRBD1,TRBV7-9,TRBJ1-6,ASSLRGQDNSPLH
NA,TRBV25-1,TRBJ2-1,ASSGGEGFNEQF
NA,TRBV5-1,TRBJ2-7,ASSLGAGNEQY
TRBD1,TRBV3-1,TRBJ2-5,ASGEPGQGETQY
NA,TRBV7-6,TRBJ2-7,ASSLAGITYEQY
NA,TRBV9,TRBJ2-1,ASSVGVLGGDEQF
NA,TRBV6-4,TRBJ2-3,ASSDSDSDTQY
NA,TRBV3-1,TRBJ2-7,ASSQEPENYEQY
NA,TRBV27,TRBJ2-1,ASSFPSGSYNEQF
NA,TRBV20-1,TRBJ2-7,SASGGYEQY